This T cell receptor (beta chain) appears in the sequencing data of a study of T cell changes during pregnancy in multiple sclerosis. This clone is a singleton in its sample. TCRdb's copy holds only in-frame clones and misses some; the assay was immunoSEQ multiplex PCR. The data contain fewer than 50,000 clones, less than 95% of them singletons. Germline V gene sequence: CDR1 MNHEY, CDR2 SVGAGI. This CDR3 comprises 14 residues. Trimming took 0 bases from V and 2 from J, leaving 8 bases between them. This clonotype originated in a female donor with multiple sclerosis, enrolled in a pregnancy study. This sample comprised CD8+ T cells from peripheral blood mononuclear cells, obtained in the first trimester of pregnancy. The chain links TRBV6-5 to TRBJ2-7, with D possibly TRBD2 on 6 matching bases. The CDR3 sequence: CASSYSGGPYEQYF. In DNA form, the CDR3 reads TGTGCCAGCAGTTACTCGGGAGGTCCCTACGAGCAGTACTTC.